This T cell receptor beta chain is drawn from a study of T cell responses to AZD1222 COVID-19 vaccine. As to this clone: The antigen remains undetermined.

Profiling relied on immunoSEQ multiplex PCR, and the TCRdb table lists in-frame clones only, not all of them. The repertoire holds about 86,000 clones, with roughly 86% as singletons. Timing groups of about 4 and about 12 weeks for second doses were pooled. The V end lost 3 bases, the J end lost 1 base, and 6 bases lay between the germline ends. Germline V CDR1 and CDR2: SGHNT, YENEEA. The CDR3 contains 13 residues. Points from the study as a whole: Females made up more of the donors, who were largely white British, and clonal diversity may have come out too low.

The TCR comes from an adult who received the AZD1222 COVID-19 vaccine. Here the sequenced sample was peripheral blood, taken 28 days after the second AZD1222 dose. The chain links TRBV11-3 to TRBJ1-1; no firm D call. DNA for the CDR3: TGTGCCAGCAGCTTCCGGCGGAACACTGAAGCTTTCTTT. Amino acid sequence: CASSFRRNTEAFF.